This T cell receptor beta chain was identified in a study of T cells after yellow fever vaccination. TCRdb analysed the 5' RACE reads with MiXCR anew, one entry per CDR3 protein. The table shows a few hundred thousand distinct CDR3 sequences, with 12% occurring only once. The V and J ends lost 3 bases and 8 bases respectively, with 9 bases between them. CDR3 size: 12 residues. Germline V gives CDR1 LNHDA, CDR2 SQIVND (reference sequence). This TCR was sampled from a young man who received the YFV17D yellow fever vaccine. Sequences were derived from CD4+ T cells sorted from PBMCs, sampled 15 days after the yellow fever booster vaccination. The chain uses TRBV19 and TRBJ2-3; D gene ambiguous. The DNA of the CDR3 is TGTGCCAGTAGTATCGGCGAGGCTACGCAGTATTTT. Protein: CASSIGEATQYF.